Shown below are 21 T cell receptor beta chains from a single sample sequenced in a study of blood T cell repertoires in COVID-19 (dated by TCRdb to about 2020). The library relied on the immunoSEQ multiplex PCR assay. In TCRdb, the immuneACCESS table is reduced to in-frame sequences with V and J assigned. These tables do not hold every clone; where another copy was compared, an unresolved V gene accounts for under half, and the others remain unexplained. In this sample the table shows over 300,000 clones, around 83% of which occur a single time. The ten top clones hold about 1.2% of the sample. Sequencing used peripheral blood. All receptors come from a woman in her fifties or sixties with acute or convalescent COVID-19.

The V gene is TRBV6-5, the J gene TRBJ1-3; 7 bases agree with TRBD1. CDR3 length: 15 amino acids. Germline assignment: CDR1 MNHEY and CDR2 SVGAGI. Trimming took 6 bases from V and 0 from J; bases not matched to a gene: 5. CDR3 loop: CASRKGTDSGNTIYF. The CDR3 nucleotides are TGTGCCAGCAGGAAGGGGACAGACTCTGGAAACACCATATATTTT.

The chain couples TRBV6-5 to TRBJ2-2; D is possibly TRBD1 (6 bases). From germline, CDR1 is MNHEY and CDR2 SVGAGI. The CDR3 loop spans 15 amino acids. Between the trimmed V and J ends, which lost 10 bases and 2 bases, there was a span of 17 bases. CDR3 in amino acids: CAIGQLKFNTGELFF. CDR3 coding DNA: TGTGCCATCGGACAGCTAAAGTTTAACACCGGGGAGCTGTTTTTT.

The chain uses TRBV7-8 and TRBJ1-1; D gene uncertain. V was cut by 1 base and J by 6 bases, with 6 bases left in between. In germline, CDR1 is SGHVS, CDR2 FQNEAQ. This CDR3 spans 12 amino acids. CDR3 amino acids: CASSLGRSEAFF. As DNA, the CDR3 is TGTGCCAGCAGCTTAGGGAGATCTGAAGCTTTCTTT.

This clone was detected a few times. The genes are TRBV2 and TRBJ2-5, with D tentatively TRBD1 (5 bases). The V gene's germline CDR1 is SNHLY and CDR2 FYNNEI. This CDR3 is built from 10 residues. The ends were cut back, 7 bases at V and 5 bases at J, with 5 bases in the middle. CDR3 sequence (DNA): TGTGCCAGCAAGGGGGAGACCCAGTACTTC. Residues: CASKGETQYF.

The rearrangement joins TRBV5-4 to TRBJ2-7, with TRBD1 identical over 10 bases. Germline assignment: CDR1 SGHNT and CDR2 YYREEE (reference sequence). J lost 2 bases, V lost 3 bases, and 2 bases had no gene match. The CDR3 has 14 residues. The CDR3 protein is CASSSTGGPYEQYF. The CDR3 DNA reads as TGTGCCAGCAGCTCGACAGGGGGCCCCTACGAGCAGTACTTC.

This chain links TRBV2 with TRBJ2-3; 8 positions agree with TRBD2. Germline CDR1 SNHLY, CDR2 FYNNEI. V trimming: 4 bases; J trimming: 1 base; junction bases outside the gene matches: 1. This CDR3 region has 14 residues. In DNA, the CDR3 is TGTGCCAGCAGTGTGCGGGGGGGCACAGATACGCAGTATTTT. It translates to CASSVRGGTDTQYF.

This clone was counted only a few times. The V and J genes are TRBV3-1 (or the pseudogene TRBV3-2) and TRBJ1-3, with 7 bases aligning to TRBD1. V shed 5 bases and J 8 bases; nucleotides not matched to a gene: 6. CDR1 LGHDT and CDR2 YNNKEL come from the germline V gene (reference sequence). There are 13 residues in the CDR3. CDR3: CASSAGGIDTIYF. DNA for the CDR3: TGTGCCAGCAGCGCAGGGGGAATCGACACCATATATTTT.

V and J are TRBV4-2 and TRBJ2-3; D not resolved. Per the germline V gene, CDR1 is LGHNA and CDR2 is YNFKEQ. V was cut by 4 bases and J by 0 bases, with 11 bases left in between. CDR3 length: 15 residues. The chain's CDR3 is CASSPEPGSTDTQYF. Written as DNA, the CDR3 is TGTGCCAGCAGCCCGGAGCCGGGTAGCACAGATACGCAGTATTTT.

The V gene is TRBV25-1, the J gene TRBJ1-2, with D possibly being TRBD1 (5 bases). Trimming pared 8 bases from V and 1 base from J, leaving 8 bases between. This CDR3 has 12 amino acids. The germline gives CDR1 MGHDK, CDR2 SYGVNS. This chain's CDR3 is CASLDINYGYTF. DNA of the CDR3: TGTGCCAGCCTGGACATTAACTATGGCTACACCTTC.

The rearrangement links TRBV12-3 or TRBV12-4 to TRBJ1-1; D not certain. CDR3 size: 11 residues. Trimming shortened V by 3 bases and J by 3 bases, and 2 bases separated the two germline ends. The CDR3 sequence: CASSFDTEAFF. The CDR3 DNA is TGTGCCAGCAGTTTCGACACTGAAGCTTTCTTT.

The CDR3 loop is CASRGTGTGELFF. The CDR3 DNA follows: TGTGCCAGCAGGGGCACAGGGACCGGGGAGCTGTTTTTT. The chain joins TRBV9 to TRBJ2-2; D is perhaps TRBD1 (6 bases). Germline V gives CDR1 SGDLS, CDR2 YYNGEE. The CDR3 length is 13 residues. Trimming took off 5 bases at V and 5 bases at J, with 10 bases between the two ends.

The rearrangement joins TRBV19 to TRBJ1-4; 7 bases align to TRBD1. CDR1 and CDR2 (germline): LNHDA, SQIVND (reference sequence). CDR3 length: 14 residues. Unmatched junction bases numbered 5, after V lost 5 bases and J lost 5 bases. CDR3 sequence (DNA): TGTGCCAGTAGTGACAGGGTTAGAAATGAAAAACTGTTTTTT. Protein sequence: CASSDRVRNEKLFF.

The V gene is TRBV7-9, the J gene TRBJ1-2, with D hard to call. The CDR3 runs 13 residues. The V gene's germline CDR1 is SEHNR and CDR2 FQNEAQ (reference sequence). The V end lost 5 bases, the J end lost 3 bases, and 10 bases lay between the germline ends. CDR3 in amino acids: CASSQNTDYGYTF. The CDR3 DNA sequence: TGTGCCAGCAGCCAAAATACAGACTATGGCTACACCTTC.

This chain links TRBV25-1 with TRBJ1-3; 8 bases are shared with TRBD1. Germline V lookup: CDR1 MGHDK, CDR2 SYGVNS. The CDR3 spans 15 residues. The junction had 8 bases not matched to a gene; V was cut back by 6 bases and J by 4 bases. CDR3 loop: CASSLNRGWGNTIYF. CDR3 DNA sequence: TGTGCCAGCAGCCTGAACAGGGGGTGGGGAAACACCATATATTTT.

This clone showed up just a few times. This same CDR3 is encoded by further DNA sequences in the sample. The rearrangement links TRBV7-2 to TRBJ2-1; the match to TRBD2 covers 8 bases. Losses at the gene ends were 3 bases for V and 7 bases for J; bases not matched to a gene: 5. This CDR3 region has 14 residues. The germline gives CDR1 SGHTA, CDR2 FQGNSA. The CDR3, as DNA: TGTGCCAGCAGCTTGTCGGGGGGGCGGAATGAGCAGTTCTTC. This translates into CASSLSGGRNEQFF.

The chain recombines TRBV12-3 or TRBV12-4 with TRBJ2-3; D gene ambiguous. Trimming took 10 bases from V and 1 from J, leaving 12 bases between them. The CDR3 covers 13 residues. For the CDR3, the DNA is TGTGCCACCGGAGTCGGTCGCACAGATACGCAGTATTTT. Translated: CATGVGRTDTQYF.

This clone was counted between two and nine times. The V gene is TRBV2, the J gene TRBJ2-1; a weak D match, TRBD2 (6 bases). This CDR3 is built from 15 residues. Per the germline V gene, CDR1 is SNHLY and CDR2 is FYNNEI. Trimming stripped 2 bases from V and 8 bases from J, with 16 bases between. CDR3 sequence (DNA): TGTGCCAGCAGTGAATTTGGGACTCTAGTCTATGAGCAGTTCTTC. Encoded protein: CASSEFGTLVYEQFF.

This chain links TRBV11-3 with TRBJ2-1; 7 nucleotides agree with TRBD1. The CDR3 runs to 15 residues. Trimming took 5 bases from V and 9 from J; bases not matched to a gene: 13. Germline values: CDR1 SGHNT, CDR2 YENEEA. The CDR3 reads CASSPVGQAKTEQFF. The CDR3 bases are TGTGCCAGCAGCCCGGTCGGACAGGCAAAGACTGAGCAGTTCTTC.

The CDR3 sequence: CAWTVLGRGETYSNQPQHF. The CDR3, as DNA: TGTGCCTGGACGGTACTGGGGAGGGGCGAAACCTATAGCAATCAGCCCCAGCATTTT. The chain employs TRBV30 and TRBJ1-5, with D perhaps TRBD1 (5 bases). This CDR3 comprises 19 residues. Germline V gene sequence: CDR1 GTSNPN, CDR2 SVGIG (reference sequence). V was shortened by 4 bases and J by 0 bases, with 25 bases between the two germline ends. The full variable domain, its missing parts supplied by reference TRBV30 and TRBJ1-5, is SQTIHQWPATLVQPVGSPLSLECTVEGTSNPNLYWYRQAAGRGLQLLFYSVGIGQISSEVPQNLSASRPQDRQFILSSKKLLLSDSGFYLCAWTVLGRGETYSNQPQHFGDGTRLSIL.

The V gene is TRBV6-5, the J gene TRBJ1-1; TRBD1 matches at 9 bases. Germline V gives CDR1 MNHEY, CDR2 SVGAGI. With V trimmed by 0 bases and J by 5 bases, 4 bases remained unmatched. The CDR3 runs to 15 residues. As DNA, the CDR3 is TGTGCCAGCAGTTACTCCGGGACAGGGCTTACTGAAGCTTTCTTT. Translation gives CASSYSGTGLTEAFF.

The chain has TRBV6-5 and TRBJ1-1; the D is unclear. The CDR3 length is 14 residues. V gave up 1 base and J gave up 1 base, with 7 bases separating them. CDR1 is MNHEY and CDR2 is SVGAGI in the germline V gene. The CDR3 sequence: CASSYFAGNTEAFF. The CDR3 nucleotides read TGTGCCAGCAGTTACTTTGCGGGGAACACTGAAGCTTTCTTT.